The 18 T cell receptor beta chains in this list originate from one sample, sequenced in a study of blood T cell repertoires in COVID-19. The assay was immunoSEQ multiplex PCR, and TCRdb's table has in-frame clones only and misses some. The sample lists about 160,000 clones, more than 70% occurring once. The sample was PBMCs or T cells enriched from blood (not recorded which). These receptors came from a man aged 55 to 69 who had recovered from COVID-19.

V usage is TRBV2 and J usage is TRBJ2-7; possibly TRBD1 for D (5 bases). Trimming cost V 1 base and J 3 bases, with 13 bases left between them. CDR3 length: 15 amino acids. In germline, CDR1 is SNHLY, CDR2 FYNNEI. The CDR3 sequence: CASSEGWGRIYEQYF. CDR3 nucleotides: TGTGCCAGCAGTGAAGGTTGGGGCAGAATCTACGAGCAGTACTTC.

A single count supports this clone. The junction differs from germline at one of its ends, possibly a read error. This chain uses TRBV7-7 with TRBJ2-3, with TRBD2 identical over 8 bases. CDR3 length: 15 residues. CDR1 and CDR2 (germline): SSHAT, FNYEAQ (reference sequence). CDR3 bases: TGTGCTAGCAGCTTAAGCGGGAGTAGCACAGATACGCAGTATTTT. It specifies CASSLSGSSTDTQYF.

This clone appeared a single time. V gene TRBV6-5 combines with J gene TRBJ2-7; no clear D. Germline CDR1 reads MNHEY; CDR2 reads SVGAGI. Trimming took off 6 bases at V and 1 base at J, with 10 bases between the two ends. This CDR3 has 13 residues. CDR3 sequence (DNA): TGTGCCAGCAGCTCCCTACCTTCCTACGAGCAGTACTTC. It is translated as CASSSLPSYEQYF.

The CDR3 nucleotides are TGTGCCAGCAGACTACAGGGGGCAGGGCAGCCCCAGCATTTT. Protein product: CASRLQGAGQPQHF. The rearrangement joins TRBV27 to TRBJ1-5; TRBD1 matches at 9 bases. From germline, CDR1 is MNHEY and CDR2 SMNVEV (reference sequence). Germline trimming cut 6 bases from V and 7 bases from J; bases unmatched to any gene: 7. The CDR3 spans 14 residues.

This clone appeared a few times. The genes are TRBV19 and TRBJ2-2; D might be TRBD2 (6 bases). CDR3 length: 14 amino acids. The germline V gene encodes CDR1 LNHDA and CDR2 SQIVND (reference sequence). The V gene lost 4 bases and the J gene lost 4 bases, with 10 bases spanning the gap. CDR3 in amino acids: CASSSSGSTGELFF. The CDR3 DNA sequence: TGTGCCAGTAGTAGTAGCGGAAGCACCGGGGAGCTGTTTTTT.

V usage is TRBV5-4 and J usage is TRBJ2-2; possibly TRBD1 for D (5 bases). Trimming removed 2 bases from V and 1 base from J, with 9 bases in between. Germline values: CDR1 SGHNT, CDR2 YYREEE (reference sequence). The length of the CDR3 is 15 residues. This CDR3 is CASSFGTGNTGELFF. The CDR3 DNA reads TGTGCCAGCAGCTTTGGAACAGGGAACACCGGGGAGCTGTTTTTT.

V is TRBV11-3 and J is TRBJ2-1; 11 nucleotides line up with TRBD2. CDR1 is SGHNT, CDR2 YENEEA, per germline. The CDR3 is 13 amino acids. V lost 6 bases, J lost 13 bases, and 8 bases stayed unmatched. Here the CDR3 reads CASSSTSGRRQFF. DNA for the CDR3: TGTGCCAGCAGTTCCACTAGCGGGAGAAGACAGTTCTTC.

CDR3 nucleotide sequence: TGTGCCAGCAGCTCGCCCGGGACAGGATACAATGAGCAGTTCTTC. Residues: CASSSPGTGYNEQFF. The V and J genes are TRBV11-1 and TRBJ2-1; 8 bases line up with TRBD1. There are 15 residues in the CDR3. The junction had 6 bases not matched to a gene; V was cut back by 4 bases and J by 4 bases. The germline V gene has CDR1 SGHAT and CDR2 FQDESV (reference sequence).

The CDR3 DNA is TGTGCCAGCAGCCGTCTAGCGGGAGTAAACACCGGGGAGCTGTTTTTT. Protein product: CASSRLAGVNTGELFF. The J gene is TRBJ2-2, the V gene TRBV7-2, with 10 bases matching TRBD2. V lost 5 bases to trimming and J lost 2 bases; unmatched junction nucleotides: 5. In germline, CDR1 is SGHTA, CDR2 FQGNSA. This CDR3 contains 16 residues.

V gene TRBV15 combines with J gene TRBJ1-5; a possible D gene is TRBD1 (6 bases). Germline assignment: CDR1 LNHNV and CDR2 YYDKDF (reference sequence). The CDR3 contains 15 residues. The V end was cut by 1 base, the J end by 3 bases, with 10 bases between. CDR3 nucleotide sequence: TGTGCCACCAGCAGAGCCCGGACAGACAATCAGCCCCAGCATTTT. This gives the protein CATSRARTDNQPQHF.

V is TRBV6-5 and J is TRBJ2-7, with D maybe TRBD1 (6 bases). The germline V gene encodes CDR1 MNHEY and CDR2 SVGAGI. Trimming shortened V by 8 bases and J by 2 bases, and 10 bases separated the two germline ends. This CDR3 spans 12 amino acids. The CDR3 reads CASRDTAYEQYF. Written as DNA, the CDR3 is TGTGCCAGCCGGGACACCGCCTACGAGCAGTACTTC.

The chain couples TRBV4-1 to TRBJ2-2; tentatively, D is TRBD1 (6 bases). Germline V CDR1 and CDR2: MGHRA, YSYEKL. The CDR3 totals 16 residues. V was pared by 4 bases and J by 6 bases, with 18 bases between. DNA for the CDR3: TGCGCCAGCAGCCCTCCCTTGATCGGGACATCCGGGGAGCTGTTTTTT. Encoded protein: CASSPPLIGTSGELFF.

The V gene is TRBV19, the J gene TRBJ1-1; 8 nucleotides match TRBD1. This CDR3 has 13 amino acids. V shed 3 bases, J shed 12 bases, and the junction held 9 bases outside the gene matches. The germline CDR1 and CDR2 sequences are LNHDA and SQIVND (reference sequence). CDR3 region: CASSIAGTGGTFF. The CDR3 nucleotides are TGTGCCAGTAGTATCGCCGGGACAGGTGGGACTTTCTTT.

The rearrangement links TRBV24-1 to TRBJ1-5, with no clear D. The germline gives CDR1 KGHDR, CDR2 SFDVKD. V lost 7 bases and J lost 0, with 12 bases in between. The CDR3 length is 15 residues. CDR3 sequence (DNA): TGTGCCACCAGCGCGGTTGGCGATAGCAATCAGCCCCAGCATTTT. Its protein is CATSAVGDSNQPQHF.

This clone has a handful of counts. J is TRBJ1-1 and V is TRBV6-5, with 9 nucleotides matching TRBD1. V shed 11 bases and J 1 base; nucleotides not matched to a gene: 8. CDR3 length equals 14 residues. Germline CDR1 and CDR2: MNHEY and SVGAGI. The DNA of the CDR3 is TGTGCCGGGAACCCGGGACAGGGGAACACTGAAGCTTTCTTT. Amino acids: CAGNPGQGNTEAFF.

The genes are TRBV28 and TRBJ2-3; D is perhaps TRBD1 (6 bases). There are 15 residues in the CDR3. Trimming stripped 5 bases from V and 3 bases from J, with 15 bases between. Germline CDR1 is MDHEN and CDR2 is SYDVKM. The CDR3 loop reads CASSHPLGATDTQYF. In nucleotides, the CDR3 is TGTGCCAGCAGTCACCCCCTGGGGGCAACAGATACGCAGTATTTT.

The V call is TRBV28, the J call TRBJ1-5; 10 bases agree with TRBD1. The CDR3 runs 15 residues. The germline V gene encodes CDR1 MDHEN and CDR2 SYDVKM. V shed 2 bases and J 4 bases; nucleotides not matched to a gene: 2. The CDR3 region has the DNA TGTGCCAGCAGTTTAGTGGGACAGGGGAATCAGCCCCAGCATTTT. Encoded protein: CASSLVGQGNQPQHF.

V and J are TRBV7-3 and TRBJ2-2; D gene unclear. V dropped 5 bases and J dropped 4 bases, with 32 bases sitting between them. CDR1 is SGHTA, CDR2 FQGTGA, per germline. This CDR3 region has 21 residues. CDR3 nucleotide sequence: TGTGCCAGCAGCCCGTGGGTCCCGCGTACGCTGCGTTACGGCGGCACCGGGGAGCTGTTTTTT. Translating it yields CASSPWVPRTLRYGGTGELFF.